This passage covers 17 T cell receptor beta chains from one sample sequenced in a study of CD8 T cell repertoires and HIV-1 epitope variants. TCRdb's table, derived via immunoSEQ multiplex PCR, lists solely in-frame clones and lacks some. The table includes roughly 5,000 clones, about 62% detected once. These receptors lack a known antigen. The sequencing input was cultured CD8+ T cells derived from PBMCs. These receptors originate from a male donor with HIV.

This clone was seen just once. This rearrangement joins TRBV28 to TRBJ2-2, with unresolved D. Looked up from germline, CDR1 is MDHEN and CDR2 is SYDVKM. The CDR3 has 13 residues. V lost 2 bases, J lost 0 bases, and 1 base lay in between. In DNA, the CDR3 is TGTGCCAGCAGTTTACCGAACACCGGGGAGCTGTTTTTT. It is translated as CASSLPNTGELFF.

This sequence joins TRBV27 and TRBJ2-7; the D gene is possibly TRBD2 (5 bases). Germline CDR1 reads MNHEY; CDR2 reads SMNVEV (reference sequence). The CDR3 runs 15 residues. Deletions cut 6 bases from V and 6 bases from J, with 21 bases between. The CDR3 DNA follows: TGTGCCAGCAGCGACGTACTAGGATCGGTTGGCGAGCAGTACTTC. This codes for CASSDVLGSVGEQYF.

The rearrangement links TRBV19 to TRBJ2-1, with 8 bases matching TRBD1. Germline values: CDR1 LNHDA, CDR2 SQIVND (reference sequence). The CDR3 runs 15 residues. V lost 6 bases to trimming and J lost 4 bases; unmatched junction nucleotides: 8. CDR3 coding DNA: TGTGCCAGTAGCCTGACAGGGGTGGGTTACAATGAGCAGTTCTTC. It is translated as CASSLTGVGYNEQFF.

The chain combines TRBV4-1 with TRBJ2-4; D remains unclear. The CDR3 length is 16 residues. V was clipped by 1 base and J by 0 bases, with 10 bases between them. Germline values: CDR1 MGHRA, CDR2 YSYEKL. For the CDR3, the DNA is TGCGCCAGCAGCCAAGGTTTAAACTTAGCCAAAAACATTCAGTACTTC. Residues: CASSQGLNLAKNIQYF.

J is TRBJ1-1 and V is TRBV5-1; TRBD1 matches at 10 bases. Germline trimming cut 3 bases from V and 4 bases from J; bases unmatched to any gene: 9. The CDR3 consists of 16 residues. In germline, CDR1 is SGHRS, CDR2 YFSETQ. The CDR3 reads CASSSSTGGGSTEAFF. The CDR3 region has the DNA TGCGCCAGCAGCTCATCGACAGGGGGCGGGAGCACTGAAGCTTTCTTT.

The chain has TRBV13 and TRBJ2-7, with TRBD1 identical over 9 bases. The CDR3 contains 14 residues. The V segment lost 6 bases and the J segment 0 bases; nucleotides outside the gene matches: 3. Germline V gives CDR1 PRHDT, CDR2 FYEKMQ (reference sequence). As DNA, the CDR3 is TGTGCCAGCAGACAGGGGGCTTCCTCCTACGAGCAGTACTTC. This codes for CASRQGASSYEQYF.

The V and J genes are TRBV4-2 and TRBJ1-5, with TRBD1 matching 7 bases. Germline V CDR1 and CDR2: LGHNA, YNFKEQ. The CDR3 consists of 15 residues. Trimming removed 0 bases from V and 5 bases from J; junction bases left unmatched: 4. CDR3 sequence: CASSQEGQTHQPQHF. In DNA, the CDR3 is TGTGCCAGCAGCCAAGAGGGACAGACTCATCAGCCCCAGCATTTT.

The chain is built from TRBV19 and TRBJ2-7; D is possibly TRBD1 (5 bases). The CDR3 runs to 13 residues. The V end was cut by 10 bases, the J end by 5 bases, with 18 bases between. Germline loops: CDR1 LNHDA, CDR2 SQIVND (reference sequence). The CDR3 DNA reads as TGTGCCACCCTTGGGGCGGCTGGAAACGAGCAGTACTTC. This codes for CATLGAAGNEQYF.

The rearrangement uses TRBV9 and TRBJ2-1, with D maybe TRBD2 (5 bases). Germline CDR1 reads SGDLS; CDR2 reads YYNGEE. This CDR3 has 17 amino acids. V lost 0 bases, J lost 8 bases, and 21 bases lay in between. The CDR3 DNA sequence: TGTGCCAGCAGCGTAGGGGGAGCCGCGGGCCCTGGAGATGAGCAGTTCTTC. Its protein is CASSVGGAAGPGDEQFF.

The chain employs TRBV7-9 and TRBJ2-1; 7 nucleotides line up with TRBD2. This CDR3 comprises 13 residues. Germline-derived CDR1 and CDR2 are SEHNR and FQNEAQ (reference sequence). V gave up 2 bases and J gave up 7 bases; unmatched junction bases: 2. CDR3 protein: CASSLPAGNEQFF. CDR3 bases: TGTGCCAGCAGCTTACCAGCGGGAAATGAGCAGTTCTTC.

The gene calls are TRBV6-6 and TRBJ1-2; 10 bases line up with TRBD1. The CDR3 runs 13 residues. V lost 6 bases, J lost 8 bases, and 6 bases stayed unmatched. Germline-derived CDR1 and CDR2 are MNHNY and SVGAGI (reference sequence). CDR3 sequence reads: CASSPDRGSGYTF. CDR3 DNA sequence: TGTGCCAGCAGCCCGGACAGGGGGAGCGGCTACACCTTC.

J is TRBJ2-7 and V is TRBV15, with 8 nucleotides matching TRBD1. Germline V gives CDR1 LNHNV, CDR2 YYDKDF (reference sequence). The CDR3 loop spans 15 amino acids. J lost 12 bases, V lost 0 bases, and 13 bases had no gene match. The CDR3 DNA sequence: TGTGCCACCAGCAGAGAGGGGACAGGTTCTACCCGACGGTACTTC. Protein product: CATSREGTGSTRRYF.

The J gene is TRBJ1-5, the V gene TRBV30; D is uncertain. Trimming shortened V by 0 bases and J by 6 bases, and 9 bases separated the two germline ends. CDR1 is GTSNPN, CDR2 SVGIG, per germline (reference sequence). This CDR3 has 13 residues. CDR3 sequence reads: CAWSVRGLQPQHF. CDR3 in DNA: TGTGCCTGGAGTGTACGTGGTCTTCAGCCCCAGCATTTT.

This clone was seen more than once but under ten times. This rearrangement joins TRBV7-9 to TRBJ2-7, with 11 bases fitting TRBD2. V gave up 5 bases and J gave up 2 bases; unmatched junction bases: 5. CDR3 size: 15 residues. Germline values: CDR1 SEHNR, CDR2 FQNEAQ (reference sequence). CDR3 region: CASSPTSGSPYEQYF. CDR3 nucleotide sequence: TGTGCCAGCAGCCCAACTAGCGGGAGTCCCTACGAGCAGTACTTC.

The genes are TRBV21-1 and TRBJ2-5; the table gives TRBD1 as D, unverified against the DNA. TRBV21-1 is reported as a pseudogene. This CDR3 comprises 18 residues. The CDR3 DNA sequence: TGTGCCAGCAGCAAAATTGGTAGGTCCCAGGGGGCGCAGAAGACCCAGTACTTC. It encodes CASSKIGRSQGAQKTQYF.

This chain joins TRBV7-9 and TRBJ2-3; D call uncertain. This CDR3 contains 13 residues. Germline V gives CDR1 SEHNR, CDR2 FQNEAQ (reference sequence). V lost 0 bases, J lost 3 bases, and 4 bases lay in between. The CDR3 spells CASSLASTDTQYF. The DNA for the CDR3 is TGTGCCAGCAGCTTAGCCAGTACAGATACGCAGTATTTT.

V and J are TRBV27 and TRBJ2-1; D might be TRBD2 (6 bases). This CDR3 region has 13 residues. The V gene's germline CDR1 is MNHEY and CDR2 SMNVEV (reference sequence). V was trimmed by 4 bases and J by 6 bases, leaving 10 bases between them. CDR3 in amino acids: CASSSNSGNEQFF. CDR3 sequence (DNA): TGTGCCAGCAGTTCTAATAGCGGCAATGAGCAGTTCTTC.